One sample yielded the 15 T cell receptor beta chains listed below, sequenced in a study of T cells in Graves' hyperthyroidism and ophthalmopathy (dated by TCRdb to between 2018 and 2021). To prepare the library, multiplex PCR was applied. Reads for this sample came from an Illumina HiSeq 2000. TCR beta CDR3 regions were amplified from RNA transcripts. A first-round RT-PCR of the TCR CDR3 used the HTBI primer set with the Qiagen OneStep RT-PCR kit. TCRdb passed the public sequencing reads through fastp at Q25 and MiXCR, retaining productive beta sequences. Each entry is one CDR3 protein sequence, shown with its most common DNA and genes. This sample comprises 370,000 or so distinct CDR3 sequences, 15% to 18% of them detected only once. The ten most abundant clones make up 28% of the sample. Sequencing was performed on blood. The receptors originated from a young woman with Graves' hyperthyroidism that later progressed to Graves' ophthalmopathy.

V is TRBV29-1 and J is TRBJ1-2; no clear D. Germline-derived CDR1 and CDR2 are SQVTM and ANQGSEA. V lost 3 bases and J lost 3, with 11 bases in between. This CDR3 has 13 residues. This CDR3 reads CSVDWATDYGYTF. CDR3 sequence (DNA): TGCAGCGTTGATTGGGCTACTGACTATGGCTACACCTTC.

This clonotype was detected ten times or more. V is TRBV2 and J is TRBJ2-7, with 7 bases fitting TRBD1. The CDR3 runs to 15 residues. The ends lost 1 base at V and 2 bases at J; junction bases unmatched: 5. Germline CDR1 and CDR2: SNHLY and FYNNEI. The CDR3 DNA sequence: TGTGCCAGCAGTGAAGACAGGGGTAGCACCTACGAGCAGTACTTC. This gives the protein CASSEDRGSTYEQYF.

The CDR3 DNA reads as TGTGCCAGCAGTTCTCGCCCCCCGACGGTGACCTACGAGCAGTACTTC. Translation gives CASSSRPPTVTYEQYF. The V gene is TRBV28, the J gene TRBJ2-7; D gene unclear. Germline V lookup: CDR1 MDHEN, CDR2 SYDVKM. The CDR3 length is 16 residues. Trimming stripped 4 bases from V and 2 bases from J, with 18 bases between.

This clonotype showed up many times. The rearrangement links TRBV10-3 to TRBJ2-5; 7 bases fit TRBD2. J gave up 5 bases and V 3 bases, and 3 bases lay outside the gene matches. Germline CDR1 ENHRY, CDR2 SYGVKD. This CDR3 contains 13 residues. The CDR3: CAISEGRGETQYF. CDR3 coding DNA: TGTGCCATCAGTGAAGGGCGGGGGGAGACCCAGTACTTC.

The chain links TRBV10-3 to TRBJ2-7; 10 nucleotides agree with TRBD1. Germline CDR1 ENHRY, CDR2 SYGVKD. The CDR3 has 15 residues. J was trimmed by 4 bases and V by 0 bases; bases with no gene match: 3. This chain's CDR3 is CAISESGDRGYEQYF. The CDR3 nucleotides read TGTGCCATCAGTGAGTCGGGGGACAGGGGTTACGAGCAGTACTTC.

This clonotype has a count of ten or more. The chain carries TRBV7-2 and TRBJ1-2, with TRBD1 matching over 10 bases. The CDR3 is 16 amino acids. Germline V gene sequence: CDR1 SGHTA, CDR2 FQGNSA. The junction had 8 bases not matched to a gene; V was cut back by 5 bases and J by 2 bases. DNA for the CDR3: TGTGCCAGCAGCCCACCCCCGGGACAGGGGAACTATGGCTACACCTTC. Translating gives CASSPPPGQGNYGYTF.

A note on this clonotype: One base away lies a much larger clone, so this may be a sequencing read error. This rearrangement joins TRBV13 to TRBJ1-2; 7 bases agree with TRBD1. In germline, CDR1 is PRHDT, CDR2 FYEKMQ (reference sequence). The V gene end was trimmed by 3 bases and the J gene end by 4 bases; junction bases not matched to a gene: 8. CDR3 length: 15 residues. For the CDR3, the DNA is TGTGCCAGCAGCTTGGGGACAGATCTTTTCTATGGCTACACCTTC. Translation gives CASSLGTDLFYGYTF.

The table lists this clonotype with a few counts. As DNA, the CDR3 is TGTGCCAGTAGTATAGCTCTTGGGAGCGATGGCTACACCTTC. Its protein is CASSIALGSDGYTF. This chain joins TRBV19 and TRBJ1-2, with D unclear. Trimming left V 1 base short and J 6 bases short, with 12 bases between. The CDR3 length is 14 residues. Germline V gene sequence: CDR1 LNHDA, CDR2 SQIVND (reference sequence). Combining the CDR3 with reference TRBV19 and TRBJ1-2 gives the whole variable domain DGGITQSPKYLFRKEGQNVTLSCEQNLNHDAMYWYRQDPGQGLRLIYYSQIVNDFQKGDIAEGYSVSREKKESFPLTVTSAQKNPTAFYLCASSIALGSDGYTFGSGTRLTVV.

The table lists this clonotype with a few counts. Sequence at one end of the junction differs from germline and may be a read error. The chain recombines TRBV10-3 with TRBJ2-1, with 13 bases aligning to TRBD2. The germline CDR1 and CDR2 sequences are ENHRY and SYGVKD. The CDR3 spans 15 residues. The CDR3 region is CAIGESGLAGEEQFF. CDR3 DNA sequence: TGTGCCATCGGTGAGTCTGGACTAGCGGGAGAGGAGCAGTTCTTC.

This clonotype has a count of ten or more. The CDR3 reads CSASRYTGFSYEQYF. CDR3 DNA sequence: TGCAGTGCTAGCCGATATACAGGGTTTTCCTACGAGCAGTACTTC. The genes are TRBV20-1 and TRBJ2-7; D might be TRBD1 (6 bases). The germline V and J ends were trimmed by 3 bases and 1 base, with 16 bases remaining between them. The CDR3 length is 15 residues. The germline CDR1 and CDR2 sequences are DFQATT and SNEGSKA (reference sequence).

There are many counts of this clonotype. CDR3 coding DNA: TGTGCCAGCAGTTTAGTCTCCGGGGGCTCCTACAATGAGCAGTTCTTC. It translates to CASSLVSGGSYNEQFF. The J gene is TRBJ2-1, the V gene TRBV28; tentative D call: TRBD2 (6 bases). Germline V lookup: CDR1 MDHEN, CDR2 SYDVKM. The CDR3 sequence is 16 residues long. Trimming took off 2 bases at V and 0 bases at J, with 11 bases between the two ends. The full variable domain, its missing parts supplied by reference TRBV28 and TRBJ2-1, is DVKVTQSSRYLVKRTGEKVFLECVQDMDHENMFWYRQDPGLGLRLIYFSYDVKMKEKGDIPEGYSVSREKKERFSLILESASTNQTSMYLCASSLVSGGSYNEQFFGPGTRLTVL.

The chain carries TRBV5-4 and TRBJ2-3; tentative D call: TRBD1 (5 bases). In germline, CDR1 is SGHNT, CDR2 YYREEE (reference sequence). Trimming took off 4 bases at V and 2 bases at J, with 17 bases between the two ends. This CDR3 spans 16 amino acids. CDR3 in DNA: TGTGCCAGCAGCGCTGATTCAGGGTCCTTCACAGATACGCAGTATTTT. Amino acid sequence: CASSADSGSFTDTQYF.

The V and J genes are TRBV5-8 and TRBJ2-7, with 9 bases aligning to TRBD2. This CDR3 has 14 residues. J gave up 5 bases and V 4 bases, and 7 bases lay outside the gene matches. The V gene's germline CDR1 is SGHTS and CDR2 YDEGEE. The chain's CDR3 is CASSLTSGTDEQYF. As DNA, the CDR3 is TGTGCCAGCAGCCTGACTAGCGGTACAGACGAGCAGTACTTC.

In its sample, this clonotype was seen many times. The chain recombines TRBV6-1 with TRBJ2-5; 15 bases map to TRBD2. CDR3 length: 17 residues. CDR1 is MNHNS and CDR2 is SASEGT in the germline V gene. V dropped 5 bases and J dropped 3; count of bases not matched to a gene: 7. CDR3: CASSLWTSGRAEETQYF. The CDR3 bases are TGTGCCAGCAGTTTATGGACTAGCGGGAGGGCCGAAGAGACCCAGTACTTC.

The sample holds many counts of this clonotype. The CDR3 here is CASTRTGETQYF. The CDR3 DNA reads TGTGCCAGCACCCGAACGGGGGAGACCCAGTACTTC. V is TRBV3-1 and J is TRBJ2-5; TRBD2 is a possible D gene (5 bases). Germline V CDR1 and CDR2: LGHDT, YNNKEL (reference sequence). The V and J ends lost 7 bases and 5 bases respectively, with 11 bases between them. The CDR3 consists of 12 residues.